This entry features one T cell receptor (beta chain) sequence. No antigen is known for it. This record comes from a study of PD-1 blockade in classical Hodgkin lymphoma. Study outcomes and limitations: Complete responders matched newly diagnosed patients in baseline diversity. CD4+ TCR diversity, unlike CD8+, rose significantly by C4D1. Baseline TCR diversity was reportedly lower in newly diagnosed patients than healthy donors.

The assay was immunoSEQ multiplex PCR, and TCRdb's table has in-frame clones only and misses some. Of almost 30,000 clones listed, approximately 78% were seen once; the top ten hold about 0.62%. Germline assignment: CDR1 MNHEY and CDR2 SVGAGI. The CDR3 has 15 amino acids. The ends were cut back, 2 bases at V and 5 bases at J, with 15 bases in the middle. Time point indicated: cycle 4 day 1 (C4D1), after 6 weeks of nivolumab. All patients experienced relapse after autologous stem cell transplantation, and brentuximab vedotin exposure was variable. Thawed PBMCs were the source of CD4+ T cells, purified by magnetic negative selection.

The sample was CD4+ T cells from blood, taken before the fourth cycle of nivolumab. The receptor was derived from a human donor with classical Hodgkin lymphoma. This chain connects TRBV6-5 to TRBJ1-1, with D perhaps matching TRBD1 (6 bases). The CDR3: CASSYPSGARTEAFF. As DNA, the CDR3 is TGTGCCAGCAGTTACCCCTCGGGGGCCAGGACTGAAGCTTTCTTT.